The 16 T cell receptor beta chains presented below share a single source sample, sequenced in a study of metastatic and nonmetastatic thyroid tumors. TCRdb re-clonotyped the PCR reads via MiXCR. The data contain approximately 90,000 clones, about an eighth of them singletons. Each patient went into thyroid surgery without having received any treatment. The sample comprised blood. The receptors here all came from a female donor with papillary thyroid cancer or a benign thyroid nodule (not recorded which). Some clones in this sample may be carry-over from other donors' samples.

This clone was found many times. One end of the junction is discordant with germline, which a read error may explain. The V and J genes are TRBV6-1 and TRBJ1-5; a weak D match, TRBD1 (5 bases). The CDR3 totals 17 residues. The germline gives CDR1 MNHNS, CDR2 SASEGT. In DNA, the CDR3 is TGTACCAGCAGTGAAAGCGCTGGGGGGACTAGCAATCAGCCCCAGCATTTT. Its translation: CTSSESAGGTSNQPQHF.

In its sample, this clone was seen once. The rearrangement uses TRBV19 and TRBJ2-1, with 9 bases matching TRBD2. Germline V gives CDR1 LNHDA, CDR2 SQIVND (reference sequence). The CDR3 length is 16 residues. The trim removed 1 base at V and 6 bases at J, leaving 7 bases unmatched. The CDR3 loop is CASSIVGTSYFNEQFF. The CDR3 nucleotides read TGTGCCAGTAGTATAGTTGGGACTAGCTATTTCAATGAGCAGTTCTTC.

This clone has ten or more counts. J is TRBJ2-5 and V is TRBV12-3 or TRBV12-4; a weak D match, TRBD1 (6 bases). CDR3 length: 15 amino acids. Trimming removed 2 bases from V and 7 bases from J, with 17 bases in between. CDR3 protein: CASSLRGSRVGTQYF. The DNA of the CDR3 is TGTGCCAGCAGTTTAAGGGGGAGCAGGGTAGGGACCCAGTACTTC.

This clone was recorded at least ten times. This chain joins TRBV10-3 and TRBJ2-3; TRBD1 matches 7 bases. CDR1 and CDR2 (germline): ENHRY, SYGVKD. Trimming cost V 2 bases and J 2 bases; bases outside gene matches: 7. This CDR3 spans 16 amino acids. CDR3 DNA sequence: TGTGCCATCAGTGAGCAATTAGGACAGGTCACAGATACGCAGTATTTT. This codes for CAISEQLGQVTDTQYF.

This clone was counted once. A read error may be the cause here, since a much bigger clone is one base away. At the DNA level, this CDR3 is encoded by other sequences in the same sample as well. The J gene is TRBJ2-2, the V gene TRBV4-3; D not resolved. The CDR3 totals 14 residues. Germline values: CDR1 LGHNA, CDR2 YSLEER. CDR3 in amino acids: CASSSAGNTGELLF. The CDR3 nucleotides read TGCGCCAGCAGCTCCGCCGGCAACACCGGCGAGCTGCTTTTT.

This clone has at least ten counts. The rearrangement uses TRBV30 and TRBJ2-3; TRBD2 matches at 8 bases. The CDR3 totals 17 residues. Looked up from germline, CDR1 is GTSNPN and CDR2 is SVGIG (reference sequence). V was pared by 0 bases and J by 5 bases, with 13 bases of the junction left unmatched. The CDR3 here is CAWSVLAGLGVGDTQYF. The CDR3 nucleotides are TGTGCCTGGAGTGTGTTAGCGGGACTAGGAGTAGGAGATACGCAGTATTTT.

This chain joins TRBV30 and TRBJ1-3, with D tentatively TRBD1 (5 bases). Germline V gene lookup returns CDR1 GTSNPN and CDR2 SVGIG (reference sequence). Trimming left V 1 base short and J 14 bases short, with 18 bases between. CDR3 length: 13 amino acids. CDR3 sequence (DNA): TGTGCCTGGAGTGCGCGCCCGGGGCCCCAAGTATATTTT. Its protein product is CAWSARPGPQVYF.

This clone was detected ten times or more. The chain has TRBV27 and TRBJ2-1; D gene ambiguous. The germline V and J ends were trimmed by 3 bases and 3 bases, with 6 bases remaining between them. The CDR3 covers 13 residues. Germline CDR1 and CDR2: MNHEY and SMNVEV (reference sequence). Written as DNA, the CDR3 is TGTGCCAGCAGTTTGTGGGGCTACAATGAGCAGTTCTTC. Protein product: CASSLWGYNEQFF.

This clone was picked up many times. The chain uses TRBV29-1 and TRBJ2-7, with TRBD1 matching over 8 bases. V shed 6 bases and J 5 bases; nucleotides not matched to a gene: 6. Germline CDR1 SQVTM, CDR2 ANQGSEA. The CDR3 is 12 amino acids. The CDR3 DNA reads TGCAGCGTCAGGACAGGGCCAAACGAGCAGTACTTC. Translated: CSVRTGPNEQYF.

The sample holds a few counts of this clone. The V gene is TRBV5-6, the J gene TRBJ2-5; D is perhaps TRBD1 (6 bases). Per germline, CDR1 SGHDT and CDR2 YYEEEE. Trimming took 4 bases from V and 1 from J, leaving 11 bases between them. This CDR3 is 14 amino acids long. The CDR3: CASSRTGPQETQYF. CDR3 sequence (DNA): TGTGCCAGCAGCCGCACAGGGCCCCAAGAGACCCAGTACTTC.

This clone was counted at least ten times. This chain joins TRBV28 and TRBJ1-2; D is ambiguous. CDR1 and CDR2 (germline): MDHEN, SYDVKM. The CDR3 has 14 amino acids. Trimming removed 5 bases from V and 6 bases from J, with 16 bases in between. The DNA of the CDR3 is TGTGCCAGCAGTCGGACTGGGGTTAGCCATGGCTACACCTTC. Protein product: CASSRTGVSHGYTF.

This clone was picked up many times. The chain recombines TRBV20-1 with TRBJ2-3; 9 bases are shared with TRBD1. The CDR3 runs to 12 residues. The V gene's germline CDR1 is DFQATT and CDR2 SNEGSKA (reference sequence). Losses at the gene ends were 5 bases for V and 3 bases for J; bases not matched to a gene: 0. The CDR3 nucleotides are TGCAGTGCTGACAGGGGGACAGATACGCAGTATTTT. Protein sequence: CSADRGTDTQYF.

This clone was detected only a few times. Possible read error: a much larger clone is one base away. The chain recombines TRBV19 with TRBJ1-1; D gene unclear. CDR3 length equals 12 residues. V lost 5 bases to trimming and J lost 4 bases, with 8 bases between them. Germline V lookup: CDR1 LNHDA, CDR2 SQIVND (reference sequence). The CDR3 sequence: CASSLRGTEAFF. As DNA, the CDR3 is TGTGCCAGTAGTTTACGGGGCACTGAAGCTTTCTTT.

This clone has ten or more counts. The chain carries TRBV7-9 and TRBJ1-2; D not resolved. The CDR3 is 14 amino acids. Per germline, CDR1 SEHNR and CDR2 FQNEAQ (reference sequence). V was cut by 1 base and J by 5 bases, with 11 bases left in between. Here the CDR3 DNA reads TGTGCCAGCAGCTTAGTTAAGGGAAGGTATGGCTACACCTTC. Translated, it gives CASSLVKGRYGYTF.

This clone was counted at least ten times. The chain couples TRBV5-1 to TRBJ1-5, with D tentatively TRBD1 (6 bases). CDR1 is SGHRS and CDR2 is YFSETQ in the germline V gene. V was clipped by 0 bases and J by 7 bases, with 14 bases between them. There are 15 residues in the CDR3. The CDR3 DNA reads TGCGCCAGCAGCTTGGGGGACAATTTGGGGCAGCCCCAGCATTTT. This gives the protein CASSLGDNLGQPQHF.

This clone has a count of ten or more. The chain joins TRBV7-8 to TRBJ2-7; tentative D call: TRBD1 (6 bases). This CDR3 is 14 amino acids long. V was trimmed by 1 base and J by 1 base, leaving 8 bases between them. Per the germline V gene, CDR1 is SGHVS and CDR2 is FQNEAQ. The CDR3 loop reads CASSLVQGSYEQYF. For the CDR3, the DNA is TGTGCCAGCAGCTTAGTACAGGGTTCCTACGAGCAGTACTTC.